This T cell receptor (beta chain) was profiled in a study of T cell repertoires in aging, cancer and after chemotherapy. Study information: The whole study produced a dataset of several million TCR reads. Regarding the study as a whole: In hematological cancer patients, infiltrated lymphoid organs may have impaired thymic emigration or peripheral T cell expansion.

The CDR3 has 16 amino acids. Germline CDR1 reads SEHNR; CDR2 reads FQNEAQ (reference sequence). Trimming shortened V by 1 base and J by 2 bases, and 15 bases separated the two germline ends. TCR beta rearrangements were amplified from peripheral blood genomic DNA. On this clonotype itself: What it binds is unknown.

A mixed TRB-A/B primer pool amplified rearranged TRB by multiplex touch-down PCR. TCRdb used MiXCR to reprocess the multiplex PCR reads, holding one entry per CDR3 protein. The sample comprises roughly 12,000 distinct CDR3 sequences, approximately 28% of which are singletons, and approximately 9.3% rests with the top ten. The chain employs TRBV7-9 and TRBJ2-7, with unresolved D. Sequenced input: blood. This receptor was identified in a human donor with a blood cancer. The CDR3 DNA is TGTGCCAGCAGCTTAGAGTCTGGCAGTTCCCCCTACGAGCAGTACTTC. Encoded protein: CASSLESGSSPYEQYF.